This T cell receptor beta chain was captured by sequencing in a study of monozygotic twins with inflammatory bowel disease. General study points: Especially where disease activity was present, IBD patients had fewer clonotypes in common with others than healthy twins did. TCRbeta inverse Simpson diversity was decreased in IBD patients versus healthy co-twins.

About this clonotype: The antigen is not known.

A total RNA quantity of approximately 3,600 ng went into each TCR library. TCRdb reprocessed the 5' RACE reads; each CDR3 protein has one entry and no DNA is given. The table counts around 380,000 distinct CDR3 sequences; 2% to 2.5% lies in the top ten. The CDR3 is made up of 17 amino acids. Germline loops: CDR1 SGHRS, CDR2 YFSETQ. The chain links TRBV5-1 to TRBJ1-5; the TCRdb D gene call, TRBD1, has no DNA to confirm it. The sample was blood. This clonotype was sampled from a human donor with ulcerative colitis or Crohn's disease, or a healthy co-twin of an affected twin (not recorded which). CDR3 sequence reads: CASSLGTGEGSNQPQHF.